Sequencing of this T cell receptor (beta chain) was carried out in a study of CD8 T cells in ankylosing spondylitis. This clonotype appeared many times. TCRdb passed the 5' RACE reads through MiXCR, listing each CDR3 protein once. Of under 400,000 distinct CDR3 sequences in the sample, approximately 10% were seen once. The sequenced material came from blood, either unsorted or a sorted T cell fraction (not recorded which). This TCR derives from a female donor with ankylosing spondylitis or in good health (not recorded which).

This CDR3 reads CASSFPTTGGELFF. The DNA for the CDR3 is TGCGCCAGCAGCTTTCCCACTACGGGCGGGGAGCTGTTTTTT. The chain employs TRBV5-1 and TRBJ2-2; no firm D call. This CDR3 spans 14 amino acids. V was clipped by 2 bases and J by 7 bases, with 12 bases between them. Germline V gene data show CDR1 as SGHRS and CDR2 as YFSETQ.